The rows below give T cell receptor beta chains drawn from one sample of a study of cytomegalovirus exposure and HLA in healthy donors. Some clones are missing from TCRdb's copy, which holds only in-frame ones; the method was immunoSEQ multiplex PCR. Among about 130,000 clones listed, 74% were seen once. Specimen: PBMCs. The receptors derive from a woman aged 50 to 60 in good health and CMV-seropositive. Each CDR3 is given with its conserved first and last residue. Each record gives: D gene, J gene, V gene, clone size, CDR3 protein, CDR3 DNA. D genes are given only for firm matches. Not every row has a clone size; where given, it reads once, few, many or a size class.

TRBD1,TRBJ2-7,TRBV29-1,-,CSVPNDRGLGYEQYF,TGCAGCGTGCCTAACGACAGGGGGCTAGGGTACGAGCAGTACTTC
TRBD2,TRBJ2-7,TRBV5-4,-,CASSLLAGSSYEQYF,TGTGCCAGCAGCTTGCTAGCGGGGAGCTCCTACGAGCAGTACTTC
TRBD1,TRBJ1-2,TRBV6-1,few,CASSLYRGDGYTF,TGTGCCAGCAGTTTATACAGGGGGGATGGCTACACCTTC
-,TRBJ1-5,TRBV2,-,CASSPTYQPQHF,TGTGCCAGCAGTCCAACATATCAGCCCCAGCATTTT
-,TRBJ1-5,TRBV6-5,-,CASSRTSQQPQHF,TGTGCCAGCAGTCGTACATCTCAGCAGCCCCAGCATTTT
-,TRBJ1-5,TRBV5-1,-,CPPTEPQHF,TGCCCCCCTACGGAGCCCCAGCATTTT
-,TRBJ1-3,TRBV5-1,-,CASSLGESRGNTIYF,TGCGCCAGCAGCTTGGGCGAGAGCCGGGGAAACACCATATATTTT
-,TRBJ2-1,TRBV5-1,few,CASSSRSGGLNEQFF,TGCGCCAGCAGCTCCCGGTCCGGGGGGCTAAATGAGCAGTTCTTC
-,TRBJ1-1,TRBV7-9,-,CASSLDRAAGDTEAFF,TGTGCCAGCAGCCTTGATCGGGCCGCCGGGGACACTGAAGCTTTCTTT
TRBD1,TRBJ1-5,TRBV23-1,-,CASSLQRTGRGQPQHF,TGCGCCAGCAGTCTACAAAGGACAGGGAGAGGGCAGCCCCAGCATTTT
TRBD1,TRBJ1-1,TRBV27,-,CASSQDRATEAFF,TGTGCCAGCTCCCAAGACAGGGCGACTGAAGCTTTCTTT
TRBD1,TRBJ2-2,TRBV6-5,-,CASRPDRWNGELFF,TGTGCCAGCAGACCGGACAGGTGGAACGGGGAGCTGTTTTTT